This TCR beta chain is drawn from a study of T-cell reconstitution after alpha-beta-depleted transplantation in children. Study-level results: About two months after transplant, alpha-beta T cells reportedly came from several hundred expanded graft clones. Some patients' high day-60 TCRbeta diversity was traced to surviving recipient T cells and thymic progenitors.

CDR1 and CDR2 from the germline V gene are DFQATT and SNEGSKA (reference sequence). The CDR3 is 15 amino acids. The V end was cut by 1 base, the J end by 4 bases, with 13 bases between. Library preparation (for TCRbeta) was performed with unique molecular identifiers. A single record per CDR3 protein comes from TCRdb applying MiXCR to the PCR reads. The repertoire includes some 300,000 distinct CDR3 sequences, about a tenth of them detected once, and around 7.5% sits in the top ten. This clonotype showed up just a few times. Its specificity is unknown. The sample in question was PBMCs, obtained before TCRalphabeta/CD19-depleted stem cell transplant. This receptor was taken from a boy under two years old with acute myeloid leukemia, due to receive a stem cell transplant. V usage is TRBV20-1 and J usage is TRBJ2-2; D may be TRBD1 (6 bases). The CDR3 loop is CSARAGQILTGELFF. The CDR3 DNA reads as TGCAGTGCTAGAGCCGGACAGATCCTCACCGGGGAGCTGTTTTTT.